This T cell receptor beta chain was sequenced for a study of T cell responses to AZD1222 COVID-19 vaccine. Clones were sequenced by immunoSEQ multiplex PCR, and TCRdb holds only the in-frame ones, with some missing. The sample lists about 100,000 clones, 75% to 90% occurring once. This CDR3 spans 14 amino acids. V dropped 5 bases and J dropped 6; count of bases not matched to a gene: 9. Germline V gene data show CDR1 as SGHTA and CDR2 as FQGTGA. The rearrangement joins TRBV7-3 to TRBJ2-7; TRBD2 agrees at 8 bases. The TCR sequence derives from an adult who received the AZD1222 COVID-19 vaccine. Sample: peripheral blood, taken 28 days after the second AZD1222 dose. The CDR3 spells CASSPGTRAGEQYF. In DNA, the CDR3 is TGTGCCAGCAGCCCCGGGACTAGAGCAGGCGAGCAGTACTTC.